The 30 T cell receptor beta chains reported below all come from one sample, sequenced in a study of graft-versus-host responses after intestinal transplantation. Both intraepithelial and lamina propria lymphocytes were released by processing graft tissue. Assay used: immunoSEQ multiplex PCR; TCRdb lists only in-frame clones, some missing. The sample lists about 18,000 clones, less than 85% seen once, with 5% to 6.5% in the top ten. Specimen: ileum tissue, collected 17 days after transplant. The receptors derive from a human patient who received an intestinal transplant, so some T cells may come from the graft donor.

This sequence joins TRBV5-1 and TRBJ1-1, with TRBD1 matching 7 bases. Trimming took 4 bases from V and 1 from J; bases not matched to a gene: 4. The CDR3 is 14 amino acids. Germline V gene sequence: CDR1 SGHRS, CDR2 YFSETQ. The CDR3 loop reads CASSPRQGNTEAFF. As DNA, the CDR3 is TGCGCCAGCAGCCCACGACAGGGGAACACTGAAGCTTTCTTT. Full variable domain (remainder filled in from reference TRBV5-1 and TRBJ1-1): KAGVTQTPRYLIKTRGQQVTLSCSPISGHRSVSWYQQTPGQGLQFLFEYFSETQRNKGNFPGRFSGRQFSNSRSEMNVSTLELGDSALYLCASSPRQGNTEAFFGQGTRLTVV.

V is TRBV6-1 and J is TRBJ2-7, with D maybe TRBD1 (6 bases). Germline V gene sequence: CDR1 MNHNS, CDR2 SASEGT. This CDR3 contains 12 residues. The V end was cut by 10 bases, the J end by 2 bases, with 12 bases between. The CDR3 spells CATRTATYEQYF. The CDR3 region has the DNA TGTGCCACCAGGACAGCGACCTACGAGCAGTACTTC.

The chain uses TRBV6-1 and TRBJ2-7, with 8 positions matching TRBD1. Germline CDR1 MNHNS, CDR2 SASEGT. This CDR3 region has 14 residues. V shed 4 bases, J shed 7 bases, and the junction held 9 bases outside the gene matches. The CDR3 reads CASSVGAGGWEQYF. DNA for the CDR3: TGTGCCAGCAGTGTGGGGGCAGGGGGCTGGGAGCAGTACTTC.

In nucleotides, the CDR3 is TGTGCCAGCAGCCCCGGTCGCGGGACAGGGTCATCAGATACGCAGTATTTT. Translating gives CASSPGRGTGSSDTQYF. The V and J genes are TRBV11-2 and TRBJ2-3; TRBD1 matches 9 bases. From germline, CDR1 is SGHAT and CDR2 FQNNGV. CDR3 length: 17 amino acids. V shed 5 bases and J 4 bases; nucleotides not matched to a gene: 13.

The table lists this clone with a few counts. This chain uses TRBV27 with TRBJ1-5; possibly TRBD1 for D (6 bases). CDR3 size: 14 residues. Trimming removed 4 bases from V and 6 bases from J, with 13 bases in between. From germline, CDR1 is MNHEY and CDR2 SMNVEV (reference sequence). In DNA form, the CDR3 reads TGTGCCAGCAGTTCCAGGGGTACGGTTCAGCCCCAGCATTTT. It translates to CASSSRGTVQPQHF.

The rearrangement uses TRBV7-7 and TRBJ2-5; 10 nucleotides agree with TRBD1. CDR1 SSHAT and CDR2 FNYEAQ come from the germline V gene (reference sequence). The CDR3 contains 16 residues. The CDR3 region is CANSRGGTGVGAAQYF. The CDR3 DNA is TGTGCTAACAGCCGCGGAGGGACAGGGGTGGGGGCGGCCCAGTACTTC.

The gene calls are TRBV28 and TRBJ2-3, with D possibly being TRBD1 (6 bases). This CDR3 comprises 14 residues. V was clipped by 8 bases and J by 2 bases, with 14 bases between them. In germline, CDR1 is MDHEN, CDR2 SYDVKM. CDR3 region: CASGGAGATDTQYF. The CDR3, as DNA: TGTGCCAGCGGGGGCGCCGGGGCCACAGATACGCAGTATTTT.

This clone was detected once. V usage is TRBV21-1 and J usage is TRBJ1-2. TRBV21-1 is marked as a pseudogene. The CDR3 covers 12 residues. The CDR3 nucleotides are TGTGCCAGCAGCGGCCGGACGTCCGGCTACACCTTC. Translated: CASSGRTSGYTF.

This clone is medium-sized in the sample. This chain connects TRBV2 to TRBJ1-5; the D gene is possibly TRBD1 (6 bases). The CDR3 has 14 amino acids. Germline V lookup: CDR1 SNHLY, CDR2 FYNNEI. V was clipped by 5 bases and J by 9 bases, with 17 bases between them. The CDR3 spells CASSKGEGGRPQHF. The CDR3 DNA sequence: TGTGCCAGCAGTAAAGGGGAAGGGGGACGGCCCCAGCATTTT.

The V gene is TRBV6-5, the J gene TRBJ2-7; 10 nucleotides match TRBD1. Germline V gene data show CDR1 as MNHEY and CDR2 as SVGAGI. V dropped 4 bases and J dropped 3; count of bases not matched to a gene: 6. This CDR3 is 15 amino acids long. CDR3 sequence: CASSWTGTGDYEQYF. CDR3 DNA: TGTGCCAGCAGTTGGACCGGGACAGGGGACTACGAGCAGTACTTC.

The chain is built from TRBV4-1 and TRBJ2-7; D possibly matches TRBD1 or TRBD2 (5 bases each). The germline gives CDR1 MGHRA, CDR2 YSYEKL. V was shortened by 6 bases and J by 3 bases, with 12 bases between the two germline ends. The CDR3 spans 13 residues. DNA for the CDR3: TGCGCCAGCAGTTCCGGGACGTACTACGAGCAGTACTTC. Amino acid sequence: CASSSGTYYEQYF.

V gene TRBV7-9 combines with J gene TRBJ2-7, with D perhaps TRBD1 or TRBD2 (6 bases each). V was cut by 3 bases and J by 0 bases, with 12 bases left in between. CDR3 length equals 15 residues. The germline gives CDR1 SEHNR, CDR2 FQNEAQ (reference sequence). The CDR3 nucleotides read TGTGCCAGCAGCTTGGGGGCGGGATACTCCTACGAGCAGTACTTC. It yields the protein CASSLGAGYSYEQYF.

The chain uses TRBV11-3 and TRBJ2-1; the D is unclear. V was cut by 1 base and J by 5 bases, with 12 bases left in between. This CDR3 region has 15 residues. In germline, CDR1 is SGHNT, CDR2 YENEEA. CDR3 region: CASSLGARPNNEQFF. Here the CDR3 DNA reads TGTGCCAGCAGCTTAGGGGCCCGACCAAACAATGAGCAGTTCTTC.

This sequence joins TRBV2 and TRBJ1-4; tentatively, D is TRBD1 (5 bases). This CDR3 region has 16 residues. Trimming removed 0 bases at V and 3 bases at J, with 11 bases between. Germline CDR1 SNHLY, CDR2 FYNNEI. CDR3 DNA: TGTGCCAGCAGTGAAGCGCTTCTGGGGCCTAATGAAAAACTGTTTTTT. It is translated as CASSEALLGPNEKLFF.

The chain recombines TRBV4-2 with TRBJ2-3; 8 bases map to TRBD2. The CDR3 sequence is 16 residues long. Trimming removed 2 bases from V and 4 bases from J; junction bases left unmatched: 8. Germline CDR1 LGHNA, CDR2 YNFKEQ. CDR3 region: CASSQLSGGAADTQYF. DNA for the CDR3: TGTGCCAGCAGCCAACTTTCCGGGGGGGCCGCAGATACGCAGTATTTT.

V usage is TRBV28 and J usage is TRBJ1-5; D is uncertain. The CDR3 runs to 14 residues. The V gene lost 5 bases and the J gene lost 3 bases, with 11 bases spanning the gap. Germline V gene sequence: CDR1 MDHEN, CDR2 SYDVKM. The CDR3 DNA follows: TGTGCCAGCAGTACCTGGACTACCAATCAGCCCCAGCATTTT. Translating it yields CASSTWTTNQPQHF.

The genes are TRBV28 and TRBJ1-1; weak D call: TRBD1 (6 bases). The CDR3 is made up of 13 amino acids. Trimming removed 8 bases from V and 5 bases from J, with 15 bases in between. CDR1 and CDR2 (germline): MDHEN, SYDVKM. CDR3 sequence (DNA): TGTGCCAGCCTCTCAGGGGTCCTGACTGAAGCTTTCTTT. Translation: CASLSGVLTEAFF.

This chain links TRBV5-1 with TRBJ2-1; 14 bases match TRBD2. The CDR3 loop spans 16 amino acids. Germline CDR1 reads SGHRS; CDR2 reads YFSETQ. The V and J ends lost 8 bases and 9 bases, in that order; junction bases with no gene match: 13. Here the CDR3 reads CASQTGTSGRRGEQFF. In DNA form, the CDR3 reads TGCGCCAGTCAAACAGGGACTAGCGGGAGAAGGGGTGAGCAGTTCTTC.

The chain recombines TRBV7-2 with TRBJ2-5; D is undetermined. Trimming stripped 2 bases from V and 4 bases from J, with 17 bases between. Germline V gene sequence: CDR1 SGHTA, CDR2 FQGNSA. This CDR3 contains 16 residues. CDR3 loop: CASSLTLDNPAETQYF. Written as DNA, the CDR3 is TGTGCCAGCAGCTTAACGTTAGACAACCCGGCAGAGACCCAGTACTTC.

The rearrangement links TRBV4-3 to TRBJ1-2; the D gene is possibly TRBD1 (5 bases). V shed 0 bases and J shed 14 bases, with 22 bases lying between them. This CDR3 region has 15 residues. The germline V gene encodes CDR1 LGHNA and CDR2 YSLEER. CDR3 coding DNA: TGCGCCAGCAGCCAAGACACCGGGACGTGGGATGGCTCTACCTTC. It specifies CASSQDTGTWDGSTF.

The chain recombines TRBV27 with TRBJ1-2; TRBD1 is a possible D gene (5 bases). V lost 0 bases and J lost 2, with 19 bases in between. The CDR3 has 18 amino acids. Germline V CDR1 and CDR2: MNHEY, SMNVEV (reference sequence). The chain's CDR3 is CASSLSVARTSMNYGYTF. The CDR3 DNA is TGTGCCAGCAGTTTATCCGTCGCTCGGACAAGTATGAACTATGGCTACACCTTC.

In the case of this clone: Other DNA sequences of this sample code for an identical CDR3. This rearrangement joins TRBV4-3 to TRBJ1-1; 7 nucleotides agree with TRBD1. Germline lookup yields CDR1 LGHNA and CDR2 YSLEER. The ends lost 0 bases at V and 4 bases at J; junction bases unmatched: 5. The CDR3 runs 15 residues. Written as DNA, the CDR3 is TGCGCCAGCAGCCAAGACCCAGGGGGAGGCACTGAAGCTTTCTTT. Amino acid sequence: CASSQDPGGGTEAFF.

The V gene is TRBV5-1, the J gene TRBJ2-5, with no clear D. The last part of the DNA fits TRBJ2-7 better; the J call may be wrong. The CDR3 extends over 14 amino acids. Germline V gene data show CDR1 as SGHRS and CDR2 as YFSETQ. CDR3 in amino acids: CASSLASGGYEQYF. The CDR3 DNA is TGCGCCAGCAGCTTGGCCTCGGGCGGCTACGAGCAGTACTTC.

The genes are TRBV28 and TRBJ2-2; 9 positions match TRBD1. The germline V gene encodes CDR1 MDHEN and CDR2 SYDVKM. Trimming removed 6 bases from V and 4 bases from J; junction bases left unmatched: 3. CDR3 length equals 14 residues. The CDR3 nucleotides are TGTGCCAGCAGCGGGACAGGGCGCACCGGGGAGCTGTTTTTT. Translated: CASSGTGRTGELFF.

The chain uses TRBV4-3 and TRBJ1-1; D remains unclear. Germline CDR1 is LGHNA and CDR2 is YSLEER. Trimming pared 2 bases from V and 7 bases from J, leaving 5 bases between. The CDR3 length is 11 residues. CDR3 coding DNA: TGCGCCAGCAGCCAATACGGTGAAGCTTTCTTT. It translates to CASSQYGEAFF.

V is TRBV27 and J is TRBJ2-7, with unresolved D. CDR1 and CDR2 from the germline V gene are MNHEY and SMNVEV (reference sequence). V gave up 6 bases and J gave up 3 bases, with 15 bases separating them. The CDR3 spans 14 residues. CDR3 region: CASRPGRASYEQYF. In DNA form, the CDR3 reads TGTGCCAGCAGACCAGGTAGAGCTAGCTACGAGCAGTACTTC.

The chain is built from TRBV19 and TRBJ2-1, with 9 bases fitting TRBD2. The CDR3 spans 15 residues. V trimming: 5 bases; J trimming: 6 bases; junction bases outside the gene matches: 8. CDR1 is LNHDA, CDR2 SQIVND, per germline (reference sequence). CDR3 bases: TGTGCCAGTAGTTTAACTAGCGGGTCACGCAATGAGCAGTTCTTC. It yields the protein CASSLTSGSRNEQFF. Looking up the rest from reference TRBV19 and TRBJ2-1 gives the full variable domain: DGGITQSPKYLFRKEGQNVTLSCEQNLNHDAMYWYRQDPGQGLRLIYYSQIVNDFQKGDIAEGYSVSREKKESFPLTVTSAQKNPTAFYLCASSLTSGSRNEQFFGPGTRLTVL.

With respect to this clone: This CDR3 is also generated by other DNA sequences in the sample. The chain joins TRBV28 to TRBJ1-2; TRBD1 might be the D (6 bases). This CDR3 comprises 15 residues. Germline V gives CDR1 MDHEN, CDR2 SYDVKM. Trimming left V 6 bases short and J 0 bases short, with 14 bases between. Here the CDR3 DNA reads TGTGCCAGCAGCGGTACGGGGGCGGCTAACTATGGCTACACCTTC. Translating it yields CASSGTGAANYGYTF.

This chain links TRBV7-9 with TRBJ2-1, with a weak D call TRBD1 (6 bases). Germline V gene sequence: CDR1 SEHNR, CDR2 FQNEAQ (reference sequence). The CDR3 consists of 15 residues. The V end lost 7 bases, the J end lost 2 bases, and 15 bases lay between the germline ends. In DNA form, the CDR3 reads TGTGCCAGCACCATCCCCAGGGGAGCCTACAATGAGCAGTTCTTC. Amino acid sequence: CASTIPRGAYNEQFF.

This rearrangement joins TRBV5-1 to TRBJ2-7; D uncertain. Looked up from germline, CDR1 is SGHRS and CDR2 is YFSETQ. Trimming left V 2 bases short and J 4 bases short, with 4 bases between. The CDR3 is made up of 11 amino acids. CDR3 sequence (DNA): TGCGCCAGCAGCTTCTTTTACGAGCAGTACTTC. Translated, it gives CASSFFYEQYF.